The clone carrying this T cell receptor (beta chain) was counted at least ten times. Its antigen is currently unknown. The CDR3 has 14 amino acids. Losses at the gene ends were 3 bases for V and 8 bases for J; bases not matched to a gene: 2. CDR1 is SGHTA, CDR2 FQGNSA, per germline. The data originate from a study of T-cell reconstitution after alpha-beta-depleted transplantation in children. Findings and limits, study-wide: One year after transplant, T-cell counts and diversity came mostly from newly produced T cells.

TCRbeta library construction was performed incorporating unique molecular identifiers. TCRdb redid the calling of the PCR reads with MiXCR, one entry per CDR3 protein. The sample consists of 200,000 to 250,000 distinct CDR3 sequences, approximately 11% of them appearing once. This sequence joins TRBV7-2 and TRBJ2-2; 11 positions agree with TRBD2. The material sequenced was PBMCs, taken before TCRalphabeta/CD19-depleted stem cell transplant. This receptor was identified in a child less than two years old with acute myeloid leukemia, due to receive a stem cell transplant. The CDR3, as DNA: TGTGCCAGCAGCTTCCGGACTAGCGGGGGGGAGCTGTTTTTT. Its translation: CASSFRTSGGELFF.